This entry lists 19 T cell receptor beta chains sequenced from one sample in a study of cytomegalovirus exposure and HLA in healthy donors. The PCR used 60 Vbeta and 13 Jbeta primers. The repertoire was sequenced with immunoSEQ multiplex PCR; TCRdb's copy has only in-frame clones and lacks some. The table lists over 70,000 clones, 78% of them singletons. Material for sequencing was PBMCs. These receptors all come from a male donor in good health and CMV-seropositive.

The V call is TRBV7-6, the J call TRBJ2-3, with 7 bases that match TRBD2. Germline CDR1 is SGHVS and CDR2 is FNYEAQ. V trimming: 5 bases; J trimming: 3 bases; junction bases outside the gene matches: 8. The CDR3 sequence is 15 residues long. CDR3 sequence (DNA): TGTGCCAGCAGCCGCCGGACTAGTGATACAGATACGCAGTATTTT. It yields the protein CASSRRTSDTDTQYF.

Only a few counts were recorded for this clone. The chain employs TRBV6-1 and TRBJ2-7, with a tentative D call TRBD2 (6 bases). Trimming cost V 4 bases and J 7 bases, with 17 bases left between them. The CDR3 sequence is 14 residues long. CDR1 and CDR2 from the germline V gene are MNHNS and SASEGT. The CDR3 loop reads CASSGGLTVAEQYF. The CDR3 DNA follows: TGTGCCAGCAGTGGGGGACTTACGGTGGCAGAGCAGTACTTC.

This clone occurred once. This sequence joins TRBV10-3 and TRBJ2-5, with unresolved D. The ends were cut back, 4 bases at V and 3 bases at J, with 3 bases in the middle. The CDR3 loop spans 11 amino acids. Germline V gene lookup returns CDR1 ENHRY and CDR2 SYGVKD. This CDR3 reads CAISAKETQYF. The CDR3 nucleotides read TGTGCCATCAGTGCTAAAGAGACCCAGTACTTC.

This clone turned up a few times. V usage is TRBV4-2 and J usage is TRBJ2-7; 7 bases map to TRBD1. The CDR3 is made up of 15 amino acids. Germline loops: CDR1 LGHNA, CDR2 YNFKEQ. V lost 0 bases to trimming and J lost 4 bases; unmatched junction nucleotides: 6. The CDR3 protein is CASSQENTGVYEQYF. The CDR3 DNA reads TGTGCCAGCAGCCAAGAAAATACAGGGGTTTACGAGCAGTACTTC.

This chain links TRBV19 with TRBJ2-1; 7 nucleotides agree with TRBD2. With 3 bases clipped from V and 7 bases from J, the junction kept 9 bases outside the gene matches. This CDR3 is built from 15 residues. CDR1 is LNHDA and CDR2 is SQIVND in the germline V gene (reference sequence). CDR3 residues: CASSIRAGARNEQFF. The CDR3 DNA reads TGTGCCAGTAGTATCAGGGCGGGAGCGAGAAATGAGCAGTTCTTC.

V gene TRBV7-2 combines with J gene TRBJ2-6; D is unresolved. Looked up from germline, CDR1 is SGHTA and CDR2 is FQGNSA. The length of the CDR3 is 15 residues. V was trimmed by 2 bases and J by 1 base, leaving 6 bases between them. The CDR3 region is CASSLPGSGANVLTF. The CDR3 DNA reads TGTGCCAGCAGCTTACCAGGTTCTGGGGCCAACGTCCTGACTTTC.

This clone was observed a single time. The V gene is TRBV4-3, the J gene TRBJ2-7; 12 nucleotides align to TRBD2. There are 19 residues in the CDR3. Germline V gene data show CDR1 as LGHNA and CDR2 as YSLEER. The V and J ends lost 0 bases and 4 bases, in that order; junction bases with no gene match: 13. CDR3 sequence: CASSQDGPRLAGGRYEQYF. CDR3 DNA: TGCGCCAGCAGCCAAGACGGCCCGAGGCTAGCGGGAGGGCGGTACGAGCAGTACTTC.

This clone appeared a single time. The V call is TRBV7-6, the J call TRBJ2-5; D might be TRBD1 (5 bases). Between the trimmed V and J ends, which lost 1 base and 2 bases, there was a span of 11 bases. Germline values: CDR1 SGHVS, CDR2 FNYEAQ. The CDR3 consists of 15 residues. For the CDR3, the DNA is TGTGCCAGCAGCTTAGAGTCTCAGGGTCAAGAGACCCAGTACTTC. This translates into CASSLESQGQETQYF.

The J gene is TRBJ1-5, the V gene TRBV9, with 8 bases lining up with TRBD1. CDR1 and CDR2 (germline): SGDLS, YYNGEE. The CDR3 is made up of 15 amino acids. Trimming took 3 bases from V and 1 from J; bases not matched to a gene: 3. This chain's CDR3 is CASSAGQGSNQPQHF. In nucleotides, the CDR3 is TGTGCCAGCAGCGCTGGACAGGGAAGCAATCAGCCCCAGCATTTT. Supplemented by reference TRBV9 and TRBJ1-5, the full variable domain reads DSGVTQTPKHLITATGQRVTLRCSPRSGDLSVYWYQQSLDQGLQFLIQYYNGEERAKGNILERFSAQQFPDLHSELNLSSLELGDSALYFCASSAGQGSNQPQHFGDGTRLSIL.

The chain joins TRBV7-3 to TRBJ2-7, with D perhaps matching TRBD2 (6 bases). Germline V gene sequence: CDR1 SGHTA, CDR2 FQGTGA. This CDR3 spans 13 amino acids. The V end was cut by 5 bases, the J end by 5 bases, with 13 bases between. The CDR3 sequence: CASSPSGSHEQYF. The CDR3 DNA is TGTGCCAGCAGCCCCAGCGGGTCCCACGAGCAGTACTTC.

The chain is built from TRBV21-1 and TRBJ2-7; TRBD2 is the table's D call, not checked against the DNA. TRBV21-1 is designated a pseudogene. The CDR3 consists of 17 residues. This CDR3 reads CASSKVGGIAGAFEQYF. CDR3 bases: TGTGCCAGCAGCAAAGTTGGTGGCATAGCGGGGGCTTTCGAGCAGTACTTC.

V usage is TRBV27 and J usage is TRBJ2-3, with a tentative D call TRBD1 (6 bases). Trimming shortened V by 9 bases and J by 0 bases, and 16 bases separated the two germline ends. This CDR3 spans 15 amino acids. Germline V CDR1 and CDR2: MNHEY, SMNVEV (reference sequence). CDR3: CASYDRPASTDTQYF. CDR3 nucleotides: TGTGCCAGTTATGACAGGCCGGCTAGCACAGATACGCAGTATTTT.

This chain joins TRBV5-1 and TRBJ2-2; TRBD1 agrees at 8 bases. This CDR3 is 16 amino acids long. V shed 4 bases, J shed 6 bases, and the junction held 11 bases outside the gene matches. Per the germline V gene, CDR1 is SGHRS and CDR2 is YFSETQ. CDR3 nucleotide sequence: TGCGCCAGCAGCACAAGGACAGGGTATGGACCCGGGGAGCTGTTTTTT. It yields the protein CASSTRTGYGPGELFF.

V gene TRBV28 combines with J gene TRBJ2-6; no clear D gene. Germline CDR1 MDHEN, CDR2 SYDVKM. The CDR3 is made up of 15 amino acids. With 7 bases removed from V and 1 base from J, the gap between germline ends came to 11 bases. This chain's CDR3 is CASTTTGSGANVLTF. As DNA, the CDR3 is TGTGCCAGCACCACGACCGGGTCTGGGGCCAACGTCCTGACTTTC.

As regards this clone: An end of the junction differs from the germline gene, which may be a read error. This chain connects TRBV5-7 to TRBJ1-2, with TRBD1 identical over 9 bases. TRBV5-7 is noted as an ORF with a role that remains uncertain. The CDR3 is made up of 15 amino acids. The CDR3 nucleotides read TGTGCCAGCAGCGGGAACAGGGGGCGGAATTGTGGCTACCCCTTC. This codes for CASSGNRGRNCGYPF.

This clone was observed a handful of times. The chain combines TRBV7-2 with TRBJ2-2, with 9 positions matching TRBD2. J gave up 6 bases and V 5 bases, and 4 bases lay outside the gene matches. Germline V gene lookup returns CDR1 SGHTA and CDR2 FQGNSA. The CDR3 is made up of 14 amino acids. The CDR3 sequence: CASSPAGGPGELFF. The CDR3 DNA is TGTGCCAGCAGCCCAGCGGGGGGCCCCGGGGAGCTGTTTTTT.

This clone showed up just once. The chain employs TRBV30 and TRBJ2-4; the D gene is possibly TRBD2 (5 bases). Germline V gene data show CDR1 as GTSNPN and CDR2 as SVGIG (reference sequence). This CDR3 is 15 amino acids long. Trimming left V 2 bases short and J 6 bases short, with 17 bases between. CDR3 loop: CAWSFRATAGNIQYF. DNA of the CDR3: TGTGCCTGGAGTTTCCGGGCCACGGCGGGAAACATTCAGTACTTC.

V gene TRBV5-4 combines with J gene TRBJ2-2; 10 bases line up with TRBD2. This CDR3 has 16 amino acids. V lost 2 bases to trimming and J lost 4 bases; unmatched junction nucleotides: 5. CDR1 and CDR2 from the germline V gene are SGHNT and YYREEE (reference sequence). In DNA form, the CDR3 reads TGTGCCAGCAGCTTTCTAGCGGGAGCCTTCACCGGGGAGCTGTTTTTT. As protein: CASSFLAGAFTGELFF.

V is TRBV4-2 and J is TRBJ2-2; possibly TRBD1 for D (8 bases). V lost 5 bases and J lost 6, with 16 bases in between. The CDR3 runs to 15 residues. Germline V lookup: CDR1 LGHNA, CDR2 YNFKEQ. CDR3 amino acids: CASSGRTGRAGELFF. CDR3 sequence (DNA): TGTGCCAGCAGCGGAAGGACAGGGAGGGCCGGGGAGCTGTTTTTT.